This entry lists 23 T cell receptor beta chains sequenced from one sample in a study of cytotoxic CD8 clonotypes in ibrutinib-treated CLL. Clones were read by immunoSEQ multiplex PCR, and TCRdb kept only the in-frame ones, dropping some. This table has over 120,000 clones, about four fifths appearing once. The source material was PBMCs, sampled after 12 months of ibrutinib treatment. The receptors were sampled from a human donor with chronic lymphocytic leukemia.

The V call is TRBV28, the J call TRBJ2-7, with 10 bases identical to TRBD2. The germline gives CDR1 MDHEN, CDR2 SYDVKM. The junction had 4 bases not matched to a gene; V was cut back by 2 bases and J by 3 bases. The CDR3 is 15 amino acids. The CDR3 loop is CASSLPLAGYYEQYF. DNA for the CDR3: TGTGCCAGCAGTTTACCACTAGCGGGATACTACGAGCAGTACTTC.

The V gene is TRBV7-8, the J gene TRBJ1-1; D unresolved. Per the germline V gene, CDR1 is SGHVS and CDR2 is FQNEAQ. V was shortened by 7 bases and J by 1 base, with 10 bases between the two germline ends. The CDR3 runs 13 residues. This CDR3 is CASKSQRNTEAFF. CDR3 nucleotides: TGTGCCAGCAAATCACAGCGGAACACTGAAGCTTTCTTT.

The rearrangement links TRBV6-5 to TRBJ2-7; TRBD1 agrees at 10 bases. CDR1 is MNHEY, CDR2 SVGAGI, per germline. CDR3 length: 15 amino acids. The junction had 7 bases not matched to a gene; V was cut back by 4 bases and J by 4 bases. The CDR3 nucleotides are TGTGCCAGCAGTTCCCCGGACAGGGGGGGATACGAGCAGTACTTC. Its translation: CASSSPDRGGYEQYF.

This chain connects TRBV4-3 to TRBJ2-7, with 8 positions matching TRBD2. This CDR3 region has 15 residues. Germline V gene lookup returns CDR1 LGHNA and CDR2 YSLEER. The ends lost 0 bases at V and 0 bases at J; junction bases unmatched: 1. CDR3: CASSQDSGTSYEQYF. CDR3 nucleotide sequence: TGCGCCAGCAGCCAAGATAGCGGGACCTCCTACGAGCAGTACTTC.

The chain couples TRBV5-6 to TRBJ2-3; 8 bases match TRBD2. Trimming took 3 bases from V and 2 from J; bases not matched to a gene: 8. The CDR3 runs 16 residues. CDR1 and CDR2 from the germline V gene are SGHDT and YYEEEE. The CDR3 coding sequence is TGTGCCAGCAGCTATAGGACTAGCCGGATCACAGATACGCAGTATTTT. Protein sequence: CASSYRTSRITDTQYF.

V gene TRBV4-2 combines with J gene TRBJ1-1, with 7 bases matching TRBD1. Unmatched junction bases numbered 2, after V lost 0 bases and J lost 1 base. The germline V gene encodes CDR1 LGHNA and CDR2 YNFKEQ. The CDR3 sequence is 15 residues long. CDR3 loop: CASSQEGQRNTEAFF. The CDR3, as DNA: TGTGCCAGCAGCCAAGAGGGACAGAGGAACACTGAAGCTTTCTTT.

The table lists this clone with a count of one. The chain couples TRBV10-3 to TRBJ2-5; 10 bases line up with TRBD2. The CDR3 loop spans 16 amino acids. Unmatched junction bases numbered 10, after V lost 3 bases and J lost 6 bases. Germline V gene lookup returns CDR1 ENHRY and CDR2 SYGVKD. This CDR3 reads CAISEGSSSGRKTQYF. CDR3 nucleotide sequence: TGTGCCATCAGTGAAGGGTCGTCTAGCGGGAGAAAGACCCAGTACTTC.

This rearrangement joins TRBV7-8 to TRBJ1-5; tentative D call: TRBD1 (5 bases). CDR3 length: 15 residues. V dropped 1 base and J dropped 8 bases, with 15 bases sitting between them. Germline assignment: CDR1 SGHVS and CDR2 FQNEAQ. This chain's CDR3 is CASSLDGGLGKPQHF. The CDR3 DNA is TGTGCCAGCAGCTTAGATGGGGGTTTGGGTAAGCCCCAGCATTTT.

The chain couples TRBV6-1 to TRBJ2-7; D gene uncertain. V shed 2 bases and J shed 1 base, with 6 bases lying between them. Germline V gene lookup returns CDR1 MNHNS and CDR2 SASEGT. This CDR3 has 13 residues. The CDR3 reads CASSEFRSYEQYF. In DNA form, the CDR3 reads TGTGCCAGCAGTGAATTCAGATCCTACGAGCAGTACTTC.

This clone was seen a few times. The gene calls are TRBV7-9 and TRBJ2-2, with no clear D. Trimming pared 6 bases from V and 4 bases from J, leaving 9 bases between. The CDR3 is 13 amino acids. CDR1 and CDR2 (germline): SEHNR, FQNEAQ (reference sequence). The CDR3 DNA is TGTGCCAGCAGAGGGCTAAGCACCGGGGAGCTGTTTTTT. Translating it yields CASRGLSTGELFF.

The chain carries TRBV10-3 and TRBJ1-5; 9 nucleotides match TRBD1. This CDR3 contains 16 residues. J was trimmed by 9 bases and V by 5 bases; bases with no gene match: 14. Germline CDR1 reads ENHRY; CDR2 reads SYGVKD. CDR3 region: CAISQLMDRGSLPQHF. The CDR3 DNA follows: TGTGCCATCAGTCAACTCATGGACAGGGGTTCTCTGCCCCAGCATTTT.

The chain employs TRBV15 and TRBJ2-2; 10 bases are shared with TRBD2. Germline V CDR1 and CDR2: LNHNV, YYDKDF (reference sequence). CDR3 length equals 15 residues. Trimming at V came to 2 bases and at J to 5 bases, leaving 2 bases not matched to a gene. In DNA, the CDR3 is TGTGCCACCAGCAGACTAGCGGGAGATACCGGGGAGCTGTTTTTT. Translated: CATSRLAGDTGELFF.

The chain combines TRBV18 with TRBJ2-5, with a tentative D call TRBD2 (6 bases). The CDR3 is 12 amino acids. V was pared by 6 bases and J by 2 bases, with 7 bases between. Germline V gene lookup returns CDR1 KGHSH and CDR2 LQKENI. CDR3 amino acids: CASSGTQETQYF. The CDR3 DNA reads as TGTGCCAGCTCCGGGACTCAAGAGACCCAGTACTTC.

This chain uses TRBV5-1 with TRBJ2-1; 7 positions agree with TRBD2. Germline V gene sequence: CDR1 SGHRS, CDR2 YFSETQ. The CDR3 runs 15 residues. J gave up 0 bases and V 4 bases, and 4 bases lay outside the gene matches. CDR3 nucleotides: TGCGCCAGCAGCGCCGTAGCGGGCTCCTACAATGAGCAGTTCTTC. It yields the protein CASSAVAGSYNEQFF.

The chain has TRBV5-4 and TRBJ2-7; 13 bases fit TRBD2. Per germline, CDR1 SGHNT and CDR2 YYREEE (reference sequence). Trimming removed 5 bases from V and 7 bases from J; junction bases left unmatched: 15. The CDR3 covers 17 residues. CDR3 DNA sequence: TGTGCCAGCAGGGAGGGACTAGCGGGAACGGTTCGGGAGGAGCAGTACTTC. Protein: CASREGLAGTVREEQYF.

The chain recombines TRBV5-4 with TRBJ1-5; D is unresolved. The CDR3 totals 16 residues. Trimming took off 0 bases at V and 8 bases at J, with 18 bases between the two ends. Germline CDR1 SGHNT, CDR2 YYREEE (reference sequence). The CDR3 DNA reads TGTGCCAGCAGCTTGGGACCCGACGGGGTCGCGGAGCCCCAGCATTTT. This sequence encodes CASSLGPDGVAEPQHF. Variable domain in full (rest from reference TRBV5-4 and TRBJ1-5): ETGVTQSPTHLIKTRGQQVTLRCSSQSGHNTVSWYQQALGQGPQFIFQYYREEENGRGNFPPRFSGLQFPNYSSELNVNALELDDSALYLCASSLGPDGVAEPQHFGDGTRLSIL.

This sequence joins TRBV7-2 and TRBJ2-7; 10 bases line up with TRBD2. The trim removed 5 bases at V and 0 bases at J, leaving 7 bases unmatched. The length of the CDR3 is 16 residues. In germline, CDR1 is SGHTA, CDR2 FQGNSA. The CDR3 is CASSKTSGTYSYEQYF. Written as DNA, the CDR3 is TGTGCCAGCAGCAAAACTAGCGGGACTTACTCCTACGAGCAGTACTTC.

V and J are TRBV9 and TRBJ2-1, with 11 bases matching TRBD1. The junction had 11 bases not matched to a gene; V was cut back by 5 bases and J by 7 bases. The CDR3 has 16 amino acids. Per germline, CDR1 SGDLS and CDR2 YYNGEE. The CDR3 reads CASRGPRTGGLNEQFF. DNA of the CDR3: TGTGCCAGCAGGGGCCCACGGACAGGGGGCTTGAATGAGCAGTTCTTC.

The J gene is TRBJ1-4, the V gene TRBV5-1; D remains ambiguous. The CDR3 contains 18 residues. V gave up 1 base and J gave up 2 bases, with 18 bases separating them. CDR1 SGHRS and CDR2 YFSETQ come from the germline V gene. The CDR3 DNA is TGCGCCAGCAGCTTGTTCGGACGGTCCTCGTCGACTAATGAAAAACTGTTTTTT. This sequence encodes CASSLFGRSSSTNEKLFF.

This clone has only one observation. The rearrangement joins TRBV11-2 to TRBJ1-4; perhaps TRBD1 as D (5 bases). The CDR3 has 14 amino acids. V shed 6 bases and J shed 7 bases, with 15 bases lying between them. Per germline, CDR1 SGHAT and CDR2 FQNNGV. CDR3: CASSKRSGFEKLFF. CDR3 bases: TGTGCCAGCAGTAAGAGGTCAGGGTTTGAAAAACTGTTTTTT.

J is TRBJ2-4 and V is TRBV5-1; D uncertain. V lost 4 bases, J lost 0 bases, and 8 bases lay in between. The CDR3 has 14 amino acids. Germline CDR1 is SGHRS and CDR2 is YFSETQ. In DNA form, the CDR3 reads TGCGCCAGCAGCATAGATATAGCCAAAAACATTCAGTACTTC. Its translation is CASSIDIAKNIQYF.

The rearrangement uses TRBV27 and TRBJ2-5; the match to TRBD1 covers 8 bases. V was clipped by 6 bases and J by 0 bases; unmatched bases: 3. Germline CDR1 MNHEY, CDR2 SMNVEV (reference sequence). The CDR3 runs 14 residues. The CDR3 coding sequence is TGTGCCAGCAGGGGACAGGTGTACCAAGAGACCCAGTACTTC. As protein: CASRGQVYQETQYF.

This clone turned up a few times. The chain combines TRBV7-6 with TRBJ2-2, with D unclear. The V end was cut by 5 bases, the J end by 2 bases, with 9 bases between. Germline V lookup: CDR1 SGHVS, CDR2 FNYEAQ. The CDR3 is made up of 14 amino acids. CDR3 sequence reads: CASSPRSNTGELFF. For the CDR3, the DNA is TGTGCCAGCAGCCCCAGATCCAACACCGGGGAGCTGTTTTTT.